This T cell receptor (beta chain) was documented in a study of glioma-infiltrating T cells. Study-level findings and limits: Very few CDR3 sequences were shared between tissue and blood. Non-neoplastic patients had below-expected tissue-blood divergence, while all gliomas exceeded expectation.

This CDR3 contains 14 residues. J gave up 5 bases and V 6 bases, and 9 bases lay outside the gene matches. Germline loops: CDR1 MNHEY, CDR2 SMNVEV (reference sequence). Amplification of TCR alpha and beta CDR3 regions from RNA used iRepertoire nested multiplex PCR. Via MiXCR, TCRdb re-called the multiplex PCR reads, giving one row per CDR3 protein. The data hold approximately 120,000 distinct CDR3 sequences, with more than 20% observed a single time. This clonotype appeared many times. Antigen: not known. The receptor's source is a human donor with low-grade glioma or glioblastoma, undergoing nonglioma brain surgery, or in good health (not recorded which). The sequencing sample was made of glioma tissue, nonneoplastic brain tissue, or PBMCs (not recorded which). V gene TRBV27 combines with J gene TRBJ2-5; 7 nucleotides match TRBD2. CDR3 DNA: TGTGCCAGCAGCGTATTAGCGGGCCGGGAGACCCAGTACTTC. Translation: CASSVLAGRETQYF.